This entry lists 14 T cell receptor beta chains sequenced from one sample in a study of cytomegalovirus exposure and HLA in healthy donors. The protocol was immunoSEQ multiplex PCR, while the TCRdb copy is restricted to in-frame clones and leaves out a portion. The sample has roughly 200,000 clones; about 81% are singletons. What was sequenced was PBMCs. The source of these receptors is a woman aged 25 to 39 in good health and CMV-seronegative.

The V gene is TRBV10-3, the J gene TRBJ1-2; weak D call: TRBD1 (6 bases). This CDR3 comprises 12 residues. V lost 5 bases and J 10 bases, leaving 14 bases between the germline ends. Per the germline V gene, CDR1 is ENHRY and CDR2 is SYGVKD. The CDR3 loop reads CAISSPGGFYTF. DNA of the CDR3: TGTGCCATCAGTTCCCCGGGGGGCTTCTACACCTTC.

The gene calls are TRBV6-1 and TRBJ1-3; tentative D call: TRBD1 (5 bases). The germline gives CDR1 MNHNS, CDR2 SASEGT. V was shortened by 4 bases and J by 0 bases, with 13 bases between the two germline ends. CDR3 length equals 16 residues. DNA for the CDR3: TGTGCCAGCAGTGCCCGACAGATTATCTCTGGAAACACCATATATTTT. This sequence encodes CASSARQIISGNTIYF.

The J gene is TRBJ2-1, the V gene TRBV18; D is unresolved. The CDR3 spans 13 residues. The germline V and J ends were trimmed by 7 bases and 2 bases, with 9 bases remaining between them. In germline, CDR1 is KGHSH, CDR2 LQKENI. The CDR3, as DNA: TGTGCCAGCTGTCCGCTAACCTACAATGAGCAGTTCTTC. Encoded protein: CASCPLTYNEQFF.

This sequence joins TRBV13 and TRBJ1-2, with D possibly TRBD1 on 5 matching bases. V was trimmed by 5 bases and J by 4 bases, leaving 26 bases between them. Per germline, CDR1 PRHDT and CDR2 FYEKMQ (reference sequence). This CDR3 is 18 amino acids long. The CDR3 DNA follows: TGTGCCAGCAGCGCCACGGGGAGGGCCGGGGGATCCATCTATGGCTACACCTTC. Translation gives CASSATGRAGGSIYGYTF.

The chain has TRBV11-2 and TRBJ2-2; D not resolved. The CDR3 covers 16 residues. Germline V gene sequence: CDR1 SGHAT, CDR2 FQNNGV. The germline V and J ends were trimmed by 6 bases and 0 bases, with 14 bases remaining between them. CDR3 in DNA: TGTGCCAGCAGTAGCAATTACGGGTCGAACACCGGGGAGCTGTTTTTT. The encoded protein is CASSSNYGSNTGELFF.

The gene calls are TRBV30 and TRBJ2-7; D remains unclear. The CDR3 loop spans 12 amino acids. Trimming shortened V by 1 base and J by 2 bases, and 6 bases separated the two germline ends. Per the germline V gene, CDR1 is GTSNPN and CDR2 is SVGIG (reference sequence). Here the CDR3 reads CAWSGTAYEQYF. For the CDR3, the DNA is TGTGCCTGGAGTGGCACGGCCTACGAGCAGTACTTC.

The V and J genes are TRBV5-1 and TRBJ2-5; no definite D call. V lost 0 bases, J lost 4 bases, and 13 bases lay in between. There are 15 residues in the CDR3. Germline-derived CDR1 and CDR2 are SGHRS and YFSETQ. CDR3 sequence: CASSLAGVSTETQYF. The CDR3 bases are TGCGCCAGCAGCTTGGCTGGAGTCAGTACAGAGACCCAGTACTTC.

V is TRBV29-1 and J is TRBJ2-7, with D tentatively TRBD1 (6 bases). In germline, CDR1 is SQVTM, CDR2 ANQGSEA. CDR3 size: 12 residues. V lost 4 bases, J lost 1 base, and 8 bases lay in between. CDR3 DNA sequence: TGCAGCGTTGCAGGGGAATCCTACGAGCAGTACTTC. Amino acids: CSVAGESYEQYF.

This rearrangement joins TRBV18 to TRBJ2-1, with D maybe TRBD2 (6 bases). Per the germline V gene, CDR1 is KGHSH and CDR2 is LQKENI. The CDR3 sequence is 14 residues long. V lost 6 bases, J lost 3 bases, and 12 bases lay in between. This CDR3 reads CASSSGSNYNEQFF. The CDR3 nucleotides are TGTGCCAGCTCCAGCGGGTCGAACTACAATGAGCAGTTCTTC.

The chain is built from TRBV27 and TRBJ1-3, with 8 nucleotides matching TRBD1. The length of the CDR3 is 15 residues. Unmatched junction bases numbered 8, after V lost 6 bases and J lost 4 bases. The germline V gene encodes CDR1 MNHEY and CDR2 SMNVEV (reference sequence). Here the CDR3 reads CASRETGANGNTIYF. DNA for the CDR3: TGTGCCAGCAGGGAGACAGGGGCAAACGGAAACACCATATATTTT.

This chain uses TRBV11-3 with TRBJ2-2; tentatively, D is TRBD2 (5 bases). The CDR3 totals 15 residues. V was shortened by 4 bases and J by 3 bases, with 12 bases between the two germline ends. The germline V gene has CDR1 SGHNT and CDR2 YENEEA. CDR3 amino acids: CASSSREVDTGELFF. In DNA form, the CDR3 reads TGTGCCAGCAGCTCCCGGGAAGTGGACACCGGGGAGCTGTTTTTT.

The chain recombines TRBV9 with TRBJ1-6; D not certain. CDR3 size: 13 residues. V gave up 1 base and J gave up 5 bases, with 4 bases separating them. In germline, CDR1 is SGDLS, CDR2 YYNGEE. The chain's CDR3 is CASSVQNNSPLHF. CDR3 DNA sequence: TGTGCCAGCAGCGTACAGAATAATTCACCCCTCCACTTT.

Only one count was recorded for this clone. The rearrangement links TRBV11-2 to TRBJ1-2; 8 nucleotides match TRBD1. The V gene's germline CDR1 is SGHAT and CDR2 FQNNGV. Trimming removed 4 bases from V and 0 bases from J; junction bases left unmatched: 7. This CDR3 comprises 16 residues. CDR3 sequence (DNA): TGTGCCAGCAGCTCTTGGACAGGGCGACCTAACTATGGCTACACCTTC. Protein product: CASSSWTGRPNYGYTF.

This clone was seen a single time. The rearrangement uses TRBV19 and TRBJ2-1; 9 bases are a match to TRBD1. There are 16 residues in the CDR3. Germline trimming cut 4 bases from V and 9 bases from J; bases unmatched to any gene: 13. CDR1 is LNHDA, CDR2 SQIVND, per germline (reference sequence). The CDR3 coding sequence is TGTGCCAGTAGTACCTCCGGGACAGGGCCCGGGGGTGAGCAGTTCTTC. This translates into CASSTSGTGPGGEQFF.